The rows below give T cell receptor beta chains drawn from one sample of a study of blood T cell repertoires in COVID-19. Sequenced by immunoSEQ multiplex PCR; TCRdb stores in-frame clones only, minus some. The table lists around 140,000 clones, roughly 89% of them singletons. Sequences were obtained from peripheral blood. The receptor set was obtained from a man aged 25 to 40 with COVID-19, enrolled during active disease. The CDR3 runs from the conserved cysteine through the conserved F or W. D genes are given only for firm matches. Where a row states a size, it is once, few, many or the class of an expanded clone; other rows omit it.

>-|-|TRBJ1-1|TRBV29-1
CSVEVARTEAFF
TGCAGCGTTGAAGTGGCACGCACTGAAGCTTTCTTT
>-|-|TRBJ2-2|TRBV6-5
CASNRKDRNTGELFF
TGTGCCAGCAACCGCAAGGACAGGAACACCGGGGAGCTGTTTTTT
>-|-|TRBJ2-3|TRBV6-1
CASSEGGSAGNTQYF
TGTGCCAGCAGTGAAGGAGGTAGCGCTGGGAATACGCAGTATTTT
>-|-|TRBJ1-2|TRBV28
CASSLVPVYGYTF
TGTGCCAGCAGTTTAGTTCCCGTATATGGCTACACCTTC
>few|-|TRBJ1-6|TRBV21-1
CASSEWTDPGVCNSPLHF
TGTGCCAGCAGCGAATGGACAGACCCAGGGGTTTGTAATTCACCCCTCCACTTT
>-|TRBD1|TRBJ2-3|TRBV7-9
CASSHRGQGADTQYF
TGTGCCAGCAGCCACAGGGGACAGGGGGCCGATACGCAGTATTTT
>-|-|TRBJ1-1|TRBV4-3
CASSQVAGSDTEAFF
TGCGCCAGCAGCCAAGTGGCGGGGTCGGACACTGAAGCTTTCTTT
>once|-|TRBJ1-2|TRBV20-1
CSAQTVYGYTF
TGCAGTGCCCAGACAGTCTATGGCTACACCTTC
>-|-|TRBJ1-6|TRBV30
CAWSPEVYNSPLHF
TGTGCCTGGAGTCCCGAGGTTTATAATTCACCCCTCCACTTT
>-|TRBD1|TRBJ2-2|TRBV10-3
CAISESTGPGELFF
TGTGCCATCAGTGAGTCGACAGGGCCCGGGGAGCTGTTTTTT
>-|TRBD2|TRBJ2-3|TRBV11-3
CASSLQAGGKGDTQYF
TGTGCCAGCAGCTTACAGGCGGGAGGGAAAGGAGATACGCAGTATTTT
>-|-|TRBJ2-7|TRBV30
CAWSMTSFYEQYF
TGTGCCTGGAGCATGACTAGTTTCTACGAGCAGTACTTC